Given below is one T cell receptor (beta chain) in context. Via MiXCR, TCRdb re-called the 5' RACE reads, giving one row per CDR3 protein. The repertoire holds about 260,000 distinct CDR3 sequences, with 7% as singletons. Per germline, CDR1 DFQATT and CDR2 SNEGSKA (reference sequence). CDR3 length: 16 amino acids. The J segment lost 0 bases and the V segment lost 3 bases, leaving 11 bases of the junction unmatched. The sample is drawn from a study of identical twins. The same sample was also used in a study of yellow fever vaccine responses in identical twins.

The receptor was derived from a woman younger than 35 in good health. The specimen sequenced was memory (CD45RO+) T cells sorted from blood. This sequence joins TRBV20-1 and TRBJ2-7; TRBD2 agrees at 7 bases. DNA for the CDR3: TGCAGTGCTAGGGGGTATGGGGGGGTTAGCTCCTACGAGCAGTACGTC. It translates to CSARGYGGVSSYEQYV.